This TCR beta chain was sequenced in a study of OX40 agonist ivuxolimab in advanced cancers. This clone was observed once. The assay was immunoSEQ multiplex PCR, and TCRdb's table has in-frame clones only and misses some. The sample contains 90,000 or so clones, roughly 89% of which appear only once. Looked up from germline, CDR1 is SGHVS and CDR2 is FNYEAQ. V lost 2 bases and J lost 0; bases outside the gene matches: 5. This CDR3 is built from 16 residues. The V call is TRBV7-6, the J call TRBJ2-3; the match to TRBD2 covers 7 bases. This TCR was recovered from an adult with an advanced solid tumor such as melanoma, head and neck, liver or kidney cancer. The sample here was CD4+ or CD8+ T cells sorted from blood, taken in a trial of the OX40 agonist ivuxolimab. The CDR3 DNA sequence: TGTGCCAGCAGCTTAAGTGTCGGGAGGAGCACAGATACGCAGTATTTT. Its protein product is CASSLSVGRSTDTQYF.